The next 29 T cell receptor beta chains were all read from a single sample in a study of response to subunit inactivated influenza vaccine. TCRdb used MiXCR to reprocess the RT-PCR reads, holding one entry per CDR3 protein. The data hold 500,000 to 600,000 distinct CDR3 sequences, with approximately 10% observed a single time. The input for sequencing was PBMCs from blood, taken on the day of vaccination. These receptors were collected from a man aged 50-59 years who received an inactivated influenza vaccine.

This clonotype was counted only a few times. The V and J genes are TRBV9 and TRBJ2-7; weak D call: TRBD1 (6 bases). The CDR3 is 14 residues long. Deletions cut 0 bases from V and 4 bases from J, with 11 bases between. Germline lookup yields CDR1 SGDLS and CDR2 YYNGEE. In DNA form, the CDR3 reads TGTGCCAGCAGCGTAGACGGCAGGGGTTACGAGCAGTACTTC. As protein: CASSVDGRGYEQYF.

V and J are TRBV20-1 and TRBJ1-1; a weak D match, TRBD1 (6 bases). The CDR3 contains 11 residues. Germline loops: CDR1 DFQATT, CDR2 SNEGSKA (reference sequence). Trimming took 8 bases from V and 1 from J, leaving 8 bases between them. CDR3: CSRGENTEAFF. The CDR3 nucleotides are TGCAGTAGGGGGGAGAACACTGAAGCTTTCTTT.

This clonotype was observed a handful of times. This chain's CDR3 is CASSIGSGSGETQYF. DNA of the CDR3: TGTGCCAGTAGTATCGGGAGCGGGAGCGGTGAGACCCAGTACTTC. J is TRBJ2-5 and V is TRBV19; 8 bases are shared with TRBD2. The germline gives CDR1 LNHDA, CDR2 SQIVND (reference sequence). Trimming took 3 bases from V and 5 from J; bases not matched to a gene: 8. This CDR3 contains 15 residues.

This rearrangement joins TRBV4-1 to TRBJ2-5; TRBD1 aligns across 10 bases. CDR1 and CDR2 (germline): MGHRA, YSYEKL. Losses at the gene ends were 0 bases for V and 5 bases for J; bases not matched to a gene: 6. This CDR3 has 16 amino acids. The CDR3: CASSQDSPDRGETQYF. The CDR3 coding sequence is TGCGCCAGCAGCCAAGATTCCCCGGACAGGGGGGAGACCCAGTACTTC.

As DNA, the CDR3 is TGTGCCAGCAGCGTTGACAGTAGCCAAGAGACCCAGTACTTC. This gives the protein CASSVDSSQETQYF. V and J are TRBV7-9 and TRBJ2-5; perhaps TRBD1 as D (5 bases). Deletions cut 5 bases from V and 1 base from J, with 11 bases between. CDR3 length: 14 amino acids. Germline V gene sequence: CDR1 SEHNR, CDR2 FQNEAQ (reference sequence).

This clonotype was detected many times. For the CDR3, the DNA is TGTGCCAGCAGCCGAAGACCCCGGGACAGGGACCATGGCTACACCTTC. It codes for CASSRRPRDRDHGYTF. The gene calls are TRBV14 and TRBJ1-2; 9 bases line up with TRBD1. CDR3 size: 16 residues. J gave up 6 bases and V 4 bases, and 12 bases lay outside the gene matches. Germline V lookup: CDR1 SGHDN, CDR2 FVKESK.

This clonotype has more than one count but fewer than ten. The gene calls are TRBV7-9 and TRBJ1-1, with D unclear. With 6 bases removed from V and 1 base from J, the gap between germline ends came to 12 bases. In germline, CDR1 is SEHNR, CDR2 FQNEAQ (reference sequence). This CDR3 spans 14 amino acids. The CDR3 protein is CASRTRATNTEAFF. CDR3 in DNA: TGTGCCAGCAGGACCCGAGCGACGAACACTGAAGCTTTCTTT.

The V call is TRBV20-1, the J call TRBJ2-5; no clear D. CDR1 DFQATT and CDR2 SNEGSKA come from the germline V gene (reference sequence). V lost 5 bases and J lost 4, with 14 bases in between. This CDR3 is 13 amino acids long. The DNA for the CDR3 is TGCAGTGCTGTATCGGACGGCGGAGAGACCCAGTACTTC. It yields the protein CSAVSDGGETQYF.

The chain is built from TRBV12-3 or TRBV12-4 and TRBJ1-5, with 8 bases that match TRBD1. The V segment lost 6 bases and the J segment 6 bases; nucleotides outside the gene matches: 13. The CDR3 runs to 16 residues. This chain's CDR3 is CASSITGQGLSQPQHF. The CDR3, as DNA: TGTGCCAGCAGCATTACAGGACAGGGTTTAAGTCAGCCCCAGCATTTT.

The rearrangement joins TRBV6-1 to TRBJ2-2; D is unresolved. CDR1 is MNHNS, CDR2 SASEGT, per germline. CDR3 length: 13 residues. V gave up 1 base and J gave up 4 bases, with 4 bases separating them. This CDR3 is CASSEVVTGELFF. The CDR3 DNA reads TGTGCCAGCAGTGAAGTTGTCACCGGGGAGCTGTTTTTT.

There are a few counts of this clonotype. The chain employs TRBV4-1 and TRBJ2-2, with a weak D call TRBD2 (6 bases). The V gene's germline CDR1 is MGHRA and CDR2 YSYEKL. This CDR3 is built from 16 residues. V shed 0 bases and J shed 4 bases, with 12 bases lying between them. In DNA, the CDR3 is TGCGCCAGCAGCCAAGAAGGCGGGGATTTCACCGGGGAGCTGTTTTTT. This gives the protein CASSQEGGDFTGELFF.

This chain links TRBV4-3 with TRBJ2-2; TRBD2 matches 10 bases. With 0 bases clipped from V and 0 bases from J, the junction kept 4 bases outside the gene matches. The CDR3 loop spans 18 amino acids. Germline V CDR1 and CDR2: LGHNA, YSLEER. The CDR3 is CASSQDLLAGANTGELFF. As DNA, the CDR3 is TGCGCCAGCAGCCAAGATTTGCTAGCGGGGGCGAACACCGGGGAGCTGTTTTTT.

This clonotype has a handful of counts. The J gene is TRBJ1-5, the V gene TRBV10-3; the D gene is possibly TRBD1 (6 bases). The germline V gene encodes CDR1 ENHRY and CDR2 SYGVKD. The CDR3 length is 14 residues. Trimming shortened V by 10 bases and J by 6 bases, and 19 bases separated the two germline ends. CDR3 sequence: CATPEQGCGQPQHF. The CDR3 region has the DNA TGTGCCACCCCAGAACAGGGTTGCGGTCAGCCCCAGCATTTT.

This chain joins TRBV15 and TRBJ2-3; TRBD2 is a possible D gene (6 bases). With 5 bases removed from V and 1 base from J, the gap between germline ends came to 13 bases. Germline CDR1 and CDR2: LNHNV and YYDKDF (reference sequence). The CDR3 covers 15 residues. The CDR3 DNA reads TGTGCCACCAGCCCGAGGACGGGAGGCACAGATACGCAGTATTTT. It is translated as CATSPRTGGTDTQYF.

This rearrangement joins TRBV30 to TRBJ2-7; D uncertain. Per the germline V gene, CDR1 is GTSNPN and CDR2 is SVGIG (reference sequence). Trimming took off 4 bases at V and 2 bases at J, with 9 bases between the two ends. This CDR3 spans 12 amino acids. The CDR3 region is CAWTNIAYEQYF. CDR3 nucleotide sequence: TGTGCCTGGACCAACATAGCCTACGAGCAGTACTTC.

The rearrangement links TRBV5-1 to TRBJ2-4; D not resolved. Germline V lookup: CDR1 SGHRS, CDR2 YFSETQ. The CDR3 covers 11 residues. V was trimmed by 0 bases and J by 9 bases, leaving 4 bases between them. The CDR3 nucleotides read TGCGCCAGCAGCTTGGGGACCATTCAGTACTTC. This encodes CASSLGTIQYF.

The rearrangement joins TRBV14 to TRBJ2-2; possibly TRBD1 for D (6 bases). Looked up from germline, CDR1 is SGHDN and CDR2 is FVKESK. The germline V and J ends were trimmed by 1 base and 4 bases, with 13 bases remaining between them. This CDR3 has 16 residues. CDR3 residues: CASSQGAGAITGELFF. The CDR3 DNA sequence: TGTGCCAGCAGCCAAGGGGCAGGGGCCATCACCGGGGAGCTGTTTTTT.

This clonotype turned up a few times. The chain joins TRBV4-1 to TRBJ2-1; D may be TRBD1 (5 bases). Trimming removed 2 bases at V and 5 bases at J, with 7 bases between. The CDR3 sequence is 13 residues long. CDR1 is MGHRA and CDR2 is YSYEKL in the germline V gene. The CDR3 reads CASSQRGNNEQFF. DNA of the CDR3: TGCGCCAGCAGCCAAAGGGGCAACAATGAGCAGTTCTTC.

Regarding this clonotype: An end of the junction does not agree with germline; a read error may underlie this. The rearrangement uses TRBV7-7 and TRBJ2-1; 11 nucleotides line up with TRBD1. This CDR3 has 15 residues. Germline V gives CDR1 SSHAT, CDR2 FNYEAQ (reference sequence). The CDR3 reads CASSLGQGVGTEQFF. The CDR3 coding sequence is TGTGCTAGCAGCCTGGGACAGGGGGTCGGTACTGAGCAGTTCTTC.

This clonotype has just a few counts. J is TRBJ1-2 and V is TRBV21-1. TRBV21-1 is a known pseudogene. The CDR3 sequence is 15 residues long. The CDR3 here is CASSKASEVNYGYTF. CDR3 in DNA: TGTGCCAGCAGCAAAGCATCGGAAGTTAACTATGGCTACACCTTC.

This clonotype was seen more than once but under ten times. The genes are TRBV12-3 or TRBV12-4 and TRBJ2-7; 7 bases map to TRBD2. The CDR3 runs to 15 residues. Germline trimming cut 4 bases from V and 7 bases from J; bases unmatched to any gene: 13. The CDR3 protein is CASSSPPAGVGEQYF. In nucleotides, the CDR3 is TGTGCCAGCAGTTCCCCCCCCGCGGGAGTTGGGGAGCAGTACTTC.

This clonotype was counted ten times or more. Here the CDR3 DNA reads TGTGCCACGGGCGGACAGAAACAGAACACCGGGGAGCTGTTTTTT. Translated, it gives CATGGQKQNTGELFF. The chain carries TRBV10-3 and TRBJ2-2, with D maybe TRBD1 (6 bases). This CDR3 has 15 residues. V was trimmed by 10 bases and J by 1 base, leaving 16 bases between them. The V gene's germline CDR1 is ENHRY and CDR2 SYGVKD.

The V and J genes are TRBV29-1 and TRBJ2-7; 9 nucleotides agree with TRBD1. The junction had 9 bases not matched to a gene; V was cut back by 7 bases and J by 2 bases. Germline V lookup: CDR1 SQVTM, CDR2 ANQGSEA. The CDR3 contains 14 residues. The chain's CDR3 is CSEIRDREAYEQYF. Here the CDR3 DNA reads TGCAGCGAGATCCGGGACAGGGAAGCCTACGAGCAGTACTTC.

The rearrangement links TRBV12-3 or TRBV12-4 to TRBJ1-1; no clear D. The CDR3 contains 14 residues. Trimming left V 4 bases short and J 4 bases short, with 13 bases between. CDR3 sequence reads: CASSWQESSTEAFF. CDR3 in DNA: TGTGCCAGCAGTTGGCAGGAAAGCAGCACTGAAGCTTTCTTT.

This clonotype came up a few times. V gene TRBV30 combines with J gene TRBJ1-5; D might be TRBD1 (5 bases). There are 14 residues in the CDR3. Looked up from germline, CDR1 is GTSNPN and CDR2 is SVGIG (reference sequence). V lost 0 bases and J 6 bases, leaving 12 bases between the germline ends. CDR3 coding DNA: TGTGCCTGGAGTGTATCTGGGGGGAGTCAGCCCCAGCATTTT. The encoded protein is CAWSVSGGSQPQHF.

The chain combines TRBV3-1 with TRBJ1-3, with 11 bases lining up with TRBD1. V trimming: 1 base; J trimming: 2 bases; junction bases outside the gene matches: 1. Germline assignment: CDR1 LGHDT and CDR2 YNNKEL (reference sequence). CDR3 length: 16 residues. CDR3 in amino acids: CASSQVDRGPGNTIYF. The CDR3 DNA follows: TGTGCCAGCAGCCAAGTGGACAGGGGGCCTGGAAACACCATATATTTT.

The chain employs TRBV7-2 and TRBJ2-3; 8 nucleotides line up with TRBD2. The CDR3 extends over 14 amino acids. Per germline, CDR1 SGHTA and CDR2 FQGNSA. V shed 2 bases and J 8 bases; nucleotides not matched to a gene: 6. The CDR3 bases are TGTGCCAGCAGCTTATCCAGCGGGGGAGGTACGCAGTATTTT. It encodes CASSLSSGGGTQYF.

This chain joins TRBV12-3 or TRBV12-4 and TRBJ2-4, with 7 bases identical to TRBD1. V shed 5 bases and J 7 bases; nucleotides not matched to a gene: 8. The CDR3 length is 14 residues. CDR3 DNA sequence: TGTGCCAGCAGTGGGACAGTTGGCTGGAACATTCAGTACTTC. It is translated as CASSGTVGWNIQYF.

In this sample, this clonotype turned up a few times. V usage is TRBV20-1 and J usage is TRBJ2-5, with D perhaps TRBD2 (6 bases). Germline V lookup: CDR1 DFQATT, CDR2 SNEGSKA (reference sequence). The V end lost 3 bases, the J end lost 4 bases, and 21 bases lay between the germline ends. The CDR3 covers 16 residues. In DNA, the CDR3 is TGCAGTGCTAGTTTTCGTGGGGGAGGTTTAGGAGAGACCCAGTACTTC. Encoded protein: CSASFRGGGLGETQYF.